Below are 18 T cell receptor beta chains sequenced from a single sample in a study of blood T cells in healthy people across ages (dated by TCRdb to 2015 to 2017). The library was built by means of 5' RACE. Instrument used: Illumina HiSeq 2500. The second PCR ran for about 6 to 11 cycles and used a J-beta primer mix along with a sample-barcoded 5' primer. TCRdb itself trimmed the public reads at Q25 with fastp, ran MiXCR and retained productive beta chains. Rows are combined by CDR3 protein, so each entry shows the most common genes and DNA. The sample table records hundreds of thousands of distinct CDR3 sequences; roughly 35% of these occur just once. Jointly, the top ten make up roughly 13% of the sample. The sample comprised blood. The receptor source for this set is a man younger than 35 in good health.

The genes are TRBV6-6 and TRBJ1-1; TRBD1 matches 11 bases. Germline assignment: CDR1 MNHNY and CDR2 SVGAGI (reference sequence). J was trimmed by 4 bases and V by 5 bases; bases with no gene match: 9. The CDR3 is 16 amino acids. Here the CDR3 reads CASSGGQGDVVTEAFF. CDR3 nucleotides: TGTGCCAGCAGTGGGGGACAGGGGGATGTCGTCACTGAAGCTTTCTTT.

This clonotype was seen a few times. The chain's CDR3 is CASGATGNNYGYTF. The CDR3 bases are TGTGCCTCCGGGGCGACAGGGAATAACTATGGCTACACCTTC. The chain has TRBV2 and TRBJ1-2, with 7 positions matching TRBD1. The CDR3 totals 14 residues. Germline V gives CDR1 SNHLY, CDR2 FYNNEI. Trimming took 11 bases from V and 1 from J; bases not matched to a gene: 10.

This clonotype was seen a handful of times. The V call is TRBV6-5, the J call TRBJ1-2; perhaps TRBD1 as D (6 bases). Trimming left V 6 bases short and J 4 bases short, with 18 bases between. The CDR3 has 15 residues. CDR1 and CDR2 from the germline V gene are MNHEY and SVGAGI. The CDR3 nucleotides are TGTGCCAGCAGCAAAACAGGGTGGAGGGCCTATGGCTACACCTTC. Its protein product is CASSKTGWRAYGYTF.

This clonotype was detected only a few times. The rearrangement joins TRBV7-2 to TRBJ2-7, with 8 nucleotides matching TRBD1. CDR3 size: 12 residues. Germline V CDR1 and CDR2: SGHTA, FQGNSA. CDR3 amino acids: CATRGPYNEQYF. The CDR3 nucleotides are TGTGCTACCAGGGGGCCTTACAATGAGCAGTACTTC.

The rearrangement uses TRBV27 and TRBJ2-1; D is possibly TRBD1 (5 bases). The V end was cut by 3 bases, the J end by 2 bases, with 11 bases between. Germline CDR1 is MNHEY and CDR2 is SMNVEV (reference sequence). The CDR3 runs to 15 residues. CDR3 DNA: TGTGCCAGCAGTTTCGGGCAGGGCCCCTACAATGAGCAGTTCTTC. Translated: CASSFGQGPYNEQFF.

The chain combines TRBV6-6 with TRBJ2-1, with 10 positions matching TRBD2. The CDR3 sequence is 14 residues long. Germline lookup yields CDR1 MNHNY and CDR2 SVGAGI (reference sequence). After removal of 5 bases from V and 9 bases from J, the junction contained 7 bases not matched to a gene. The CDR3 here is CASSTSGEASEQFF. The CDR3 coding sequence is TGTGCCAGCAGTACTAGCGGGGAGGCGAGTGAGCAGTTCTTC.

The chain has TRBV7-9 and TRBJ1-1; D is unresolved. Trimming left V 8 bases short and J 0 bases short, with 10 bases between. This CDR3 has 13 amino acids. Germline CDR1 and CDR2: SEHNR and FQNEAQ (reference sequence). The DNA of the CDR3 is TGTGCCAGCGCTGGAGGAATGAACACTGAAGCTTTCTTT. As protein: CASAGGMNTEAFF.

This clonotype has more than one count but fewer than ten. CDR3 DNA: TGTGCCAGCAGTCGGACAGCCGATGAGCAGTTCTTC. Amino acid sequence: CASSRTADEQFF. The chain carries TRBV6-2 or TRBV6-3 and TRBJ2-1; D perhaps matches TRBD1 (6 bases). V was clipped by 5 bases and J by 8 bases, with 10 bases between them. CDR3 length: 12 amino acids. In germline, CDR1 is MNHEY, CDR2 SVGEGT.

Concerning this clonotype: One base away lies a much larger clone, so this may be a sequencing read error. This rearrangement joins TRBV12-3 or TRBV12-4 to TRBJ2-1; D is tentatively TRBD1 or TRBD2 (5 bases each). V gave up 6 bases and J gave up 9 bases, with 18 bases separating them. This CDR3 has 14 amino acids. The CDR3 sequence is CASRTGTLSPEQFF. CDR3 sequence (DNA): TGTGCCAGCAGGACCGGGACCTTGAGTCCTGAGCAGTTCTTC.

In the case of this clonotype: An end of the junction differs from the germline gene, which may be a read error. The gene calls are TRBV4-2 and TRBJ2-5, with 13 bases fitting TRBD2. The length of the CDR3 is 15 residues. Germline V gives CDR1 LGHNA, CDR2 YNFKEQ. The CDR3 loop reads CASIQLAGGVNEQYF. The CDR3 bases are TGTGCCAGCATCCAACTAGCGGGGGGGGTAAATGAGCAGTACTTC.

The chain carries TRBV20-1 and TRBJ2-2, with D unresolved. V was clipped by 0 bases and J by 4 bases, with 15 bases between them. The CDR3 loop spans 16 amino acids. Germline CDR1 DFQATT, CDR2 SNEGSKA (reference sequence). The CDR3 DNA sequence: TGCAGTGCTAGAGATTCGGAAAGGGTCCGCACCGGGGAGCTGTTTTTT. Protein sequence: CSARDSERVRTGELFF.

This clonotype has only a few counts. This rearrangement joins TRBV9 to TRBJ2-2; possibly TRBD1 for D (5 bases). This CDR3 comprises 14 residues. V gave up 0 bases and J gave up 3 bases, with 6 bases separating them. Germline CDR1 SGDLS, CDR2 YYNGEE. This CDR3 reads CASSVVQDTGELFF. The CDR3 bases are TGTGCCAGCAGCGTAGTACAGGACACCGGGGAGCTGTTTTTT.

The V gene is TRBV21-1, the J gene TRBJ1-5; the D call of TRBD1 is as the table states it, not checked on the DNA. TRBV21-1 is annotated as a pseudogene. The CDR3 length is 14 residues. The CDR3, as DNA: TGTGCCAGCGTGGACAGTAGAGGCAATCAGCCCCAGCATTTT. It specifies CASVDSRGNQPQHF.

Remarks on this clonotype: A junction end diverges from the germline sequence, so it may reflect a read error. The chain joins TRBV27 to TRBJ1-2; D is undetermined. The CDR3 runs 14 residues. CDR1 MNHEY and CDR2 SMNVEV come from the germline V gene (reference sequence). CDR3 region: CVSTANILTRGYTF. The CDR3 DNA follows: TGTGTCAGCACCGCAAACATCCTAACGAGGGGCTACACCTTC.

V gene TRBV7-2 combines with J gene TRBJ1-6; 7 bases are a match to TRBD1. Germline V gives CDR1 SGHTA, CDR2 FQGNSA. The V segment lost 2 bases and the J segment 6 bases; nucleotides outside the gene matches: 4. The CDR3 is 15 residues long. Written as DNA, the CDR3 is TGTGCCAGCAGCTTAAGGGGGCGCGGTAATTCACCCCTCCACTTT. It yields the protein CASSLRGRGNSPLHF.

This clonotype was counted only a few times. This sequence joins TRBV6-2 or TRBV6-3 and TRBJ2-1; the D is unclear. V lost 6 bases and J lost 6, with 15 bases in between. The CDR3 loop spans 14 amino acids. From germline, CDR1 is MNHEY and CDR2 SVGEGT. The chain's CDR3 is CASRDLLGFNEQFF. CDR3 in DNA: TGTGCCAGCAGGGACCTTCTAGGGTTCAATGAGCAGTTCTTC.

The chain recombines TRBV29-1 with TRBJ2-1; 9 bases map to TRBD2. From germline, CDR1 is SQVTM and CDR2 ANQGSEA. V lost 7 bases, J lost 8 bases, and 9 bases stayed unmatched. This CDR3 region has 13 residues. The CDR3, as DNA: TGCAGCGGCCTGGGACTAGCAGCCGATGAGCAGTTCTTC. Its translation is CSGLGLAADEQFF.

This clonotype came up once. Germline is not matched at one junction end, which may reflect a read error. The chain links TRBV5-6 to TRBJ1-4, with TRBD1 matching over 8 bases. CDR1 and CDR2 (germline): SGHDT, YYEEEE. The CDR3 loop spans 15 amino acids. The CDR3 is CASRRRETGDEKRFF. The DNA of the CDR3 is TGTGCCAGCAGGCGGAGGGAGACAGGGGACGAAAAACGGTTTTTT. Complete variable domain (other parts from reference TRBV5-6 and TRBJ1-4): DAGVTQSPTHLIKTRGQQVTLRCSPKSGHDTVSWYQQALGQGPQFIFQYYEEEERQRGNFPDRFSGHQFPNYSSELNVNALLLGDSALYLCASRRRETGDEKRFFGSGTQLSVL.